This paragraph covers one T cell receptor (beta chain) sequence. Its specificity is not known. Sorted CD4+ subsets: naive, central memory, regulatory, stem cell-like memory (CD45RO/CCR7/CD25/CD127/CD95/CD27 panel). The data originate from a study of beta chain features in type 1 diabetes. Trimming cost V 2 bases and J 2 bases, with 10 bases left between them. The CDR3 is made up of 14 amino acids. Looked up from germline, CDR1 is ENHRY and CDR2 is SYGVKD. Points from the study as a whole: The similarity of naive, central memory and Treg TCRB repertoires appeared greater among patients than among healthy donors. Type 1 diabetes patients showed a moderate but significant shortening of TCRB CDR3s in all four CD4+ subsets. Cells that show high TCR expression could be over-represented by cDNA sequencing.

TCRB transcripts that were expressed got sequenced, as all of the isolated RNA had been reverse transcribed. Clones were sequenced by immunoSEQ multiplex PCR, and TCRdb holds only the in-frame ones, with some missing. This table holds about 340,000 clones, roughly 14% found once. This rearrangement joins TRBV10-3 to TRBJ2-7, with D perhaps matching TRBD1 (5 bases). The clonotype was recovered from a woman in her late teens or twenties with type 1 diabetes. The source material was naive CD4+ T cells from blood. The chain's CDR3 is CAISEGQGAYEQYV. For the CDR3, the DNA is TGTGCCATCAGTGAGGGGCAGGGCGCCTACGAGCAGTACGTC.